One sample yielded the 22 T cell receptor beta chains listed below, sequenced in a study of T cell responses to AZD1222 COVID-19 vaccine. Libraries were prepared by immunoSEQ multiplex PCR; TCRdb keeps only in-frame clonotypes and omits some of them. In the table there are 180,000 or so clones, 90% to 95% of which are singletons. Source: peripheral blood, taken 28 days after the second AZD1222 dose. All receptors come from an adult who received the AZD1222 COVID-19 vaccine.

The CDR3 DNA reads as TGTGCCAGCAGCTTACAGGCAGCGGGGACCTACGAGCAGTACTTC. As protein: CASSLQAAGTYEQYF. The chain employs TRBV7-2 and TRBJ2-7; TRBD2 aligns across 7 bases. Germline trimming cut 2 bases from V and 2 bases from J; bases unmatched to any gene: 6. Germline V gene data show CDR1 as SGHTA and CDR2 as FQGNSA. The CDR3 consists of 15 residues.

The CDR3 DNA is TGTGCCAGTAGTACAAACGTGTGGGACCCCTACGAGGCTTTCTTT. Its protein is CASSTNVWDPYEAFF. The J gene is TRBJ1-1, the V gene TRBV19, with D possibly matching TRBD1 (5 bases). The CDR3 extends over 15 amino acids. V was pared by 4 bases and J by 11 bases, with 23 bases between. Germline assignment: CDR1 LNHDA and CDR2 SQIVND (reference sequence).

Comment on this clone: Within the sample, other DNA sequences also encode this same CDR3. This rearrangement joins TRBV7-9 to TRBJ1-1; weak D call: TRBD1 (5 bases). This CDR3 is 15 amino acids long. V lost 1 base, J lost 1 base, and 10 bases lay in between. Germline V lookup: CDR1 SEHNR, CDR2 FQNEAQ (reference sequence). The CDR3 sequence is CASSLVGQGNTEAFF. The CDR3 DNA is TGTGCCAGCAGCTTAGTAGGGCAGGGGAACACTGAAGCTTTCTTT.

The rearrangement joins TRBV2 to TRBJ2-7; 10 bases are a match to TRBD2. The V and J ends lost 2 bases and 3 bases, in that order; junction bases with no gene match: 10. The germline V gene has CDR1 SNHLY and CDR2 FYNNEI. The CDR3 totals 17 residues. The CDR3 reads CASSERWGLANNYEQYF. In DNA, the CDR3 is TGTGCCAGCAGTGAAAGGTGGGGACTAGCGAACAACTACGAGCAGTACTTC.

This chain links TRBV9 with TRBJ2-5, with 11 bases fitting TRBD2. This CDR3 spans 15 amino acids. With V trimmed by 3 bases and J by 4 bases, 5 bases remained unmatched. Germline values: CDR1 SGDLS, CDR2 YYNGEE. The CDR3 sequence: CASSERTSGRETQYF. CDR3 nucleotides: TGTGCCAGCAGCGAGAGGACTAGCGGGCGAGAGACCCAGTACTTC.

The chain carries TRBV14 and TRBJ1-5; D is uncertain. Germline V gives CDR1 SGHDN, CDR2 FVKESK. The CDR3 totals 16 residues. V lost 4 bases and J 2 bases, leaving 15 bases between the germline ends. The CDR3 region has the DNA TGTGCCAGCAGCCGAAGTGGAGGATCGGGCAATCAGCCCCAGCATTTT. This sequence encodes CASSRSGGSGNQPQHF. Combining the CDR3 with reference TRBV14 and TRBJ1-5 gives the whole variable domain EAGVTQFPSHSVIEKGQTVTLRCDPISGHDNLYWYRRVMGKEIKFLLHFVKESKQDESGMPNNRFLAERTGGTYSTLKVQPAELEDSGVYFCASSRSGGSGNQPQHFGDGTRLSIL.

The chain combines TRBV20-1 with TRBJ1-1; D gene uncertain. The CDR3 has 13 amino acids. With 3 bases removed from V and 1 base from J, the gap between germline ends came to 9 bases. CDR1 is DFQATT, CDR2 SNEGSKA, per germline (reference sequence). The CDR3: CSASLQANTEAFF. In DNA form, the CDR3 reads TGCAGTGCTAGTCTCCAGGCGAACACTGAAGCTTTCTTT.

The rearrangement joins TRBV9 to TRBJ2-1; the D is unclear. Trimming left V 0 bases short and J 4 bases short, with 14 bases between. Germline V gives CDR1 SGDLS, CDR2 YYNGEE. The CDR3 runs to 16 residues. CDR3 residues: CASSVGFDNVYNEQFF. CDR3 DNA sequence: TGTGCCAGCAGCGTAGGATTTGACAATGTGTACAATGAGCAGTTCTTC.

V gene TRBV6-5 combines with J gene TRBJ2-1; a possible D gene is TRBD2 (6 bases). Trimming removed 8 bases at V and 2 bases at J, with 13 bases between. There are 14 residues in the CDR3. Looked up from germline, CDR1 is MNHEY and CDR2 is SVGAGI. The CDR3 loop reads CASGIRGAYNEQFF. In DNA, the CDR3 is TGTGCCAGCGGAATACGCGGGGCCTACAATGAGCAGTTCTTC.

The chain recombines TRBV30 with TRBJ1-2; TRBD1 aligns across 9 bases. The CDR3 runs 14 residues. CDR1 GTSNPN and CDR2 SVGIG come from the germline V gene (reference sequence). V shed 4 bases and J 5 bases; nucleotides not matched to a gene: 8. CDR3 sequence: CAWTGTGNWYGYTF. DNA for the CDR3: TGTGCCTGGACCGGGACAGGGAATTGGTATGGCTACACCTTC.

This clone was recorded once. This chain connects TRBV27 to TRBJ1-1; D unresolved. The germline V gene has CDR1 MNHEY and CDR2 SMNVEV (reference sequence). This CDR3 comprises 13 residues. Trimming stripped 2 bases from V and 8 bases from J, with 12 bases between. CDR3 in DNA: TGTGCCAGCAGTTTAGTCGGTAGGGAAGAAGCTTTCTTT. It yields the protein CASSLVGREEAFF.

The gene calls are TRBV3-1 (or the pseudogene TRBV3-2) and TRBJ1-4; TRBD1 is a possible D gene (6 bases). CDR1 and CDR2 (germline): LGHDT, YNNKEL (reference sequence). Trimming took 4 bases from V and 5 from J, leaving 14 bases between them. The CDR3 loop spans 15 amino acids. For the CDR3, the DNA is TGTGCCAGCAGCCCGCCGGGACATAGAAATGAAAAACTGTTTTTT. It codes for CASSPPGHRNEKLFF.

The gene calls are TRBV7-9 and TRBJ2-1; TRBD1 matches 8 bases. Germline V lookup: CDR1 SEHNR, CDR2 FQNEAQ (reference sequence). The CDR3 is 15 residues long. The V segment lost 3 bases and the J segment 6 bases; nucleotides outside the gene matches: 7. The CDR3 coding sequence is TGTGCCAGCAGCTTCCGACAGGGGTCGGGCAATGAGCAGTTCTTC. This codes for CASSFRQGSGNEQFF. The complete variable domain, with remaining parts taken from reference TRBV7-9 and TRBJ2-1, reads DTGVSQNPRHKITKRGQNVTFRCDPISEHNRLYWYRQTLGQGPEFLTYFQNEAQLEKSRLLSDRFSAERPKGSFSTLEIQRTEQGDSAMYLCASSFRQGSGNEQFFGPGTRLTVL.

For the CDR3, the DNA is TGTGCCAGCAATCTAGCGCTGGAGACCCAGTACTTC. Amino acid sequence: CASNLALETQYF. The chain uses TRBV2 and TRBJ2-5, with a possible D match to TRBD2 (6 bases). The CDR3 runs to 12 residues. Trimming pared 7 bases from V and 5 bases from J, leaving 11 bases between. Germline V gene sequence: CDR1 SNHLY, CDR2 FYNNEI.

The chain joins TRBV19 to TRBJ1-5, with 7 bases identical to TRBD1. This CDR3 spans 20 amino acids. V was clipped by 6 bases and J by 4 bases; unmatched bases: 24. The germline CDR1 and CDR2 sequences are LNHDA and SQIVND (reference sequence). The DNA for the CDR3 is TGTGCCAGTAGGGGGGCCGGCGGGGCGGACAGGACGGGGACTAATCAGCCCCAGCATTTT. It codes for CASRGAGGADRTGTNQPQHF.

The chain carries TRBV5-5 and TRBJ1-1, with D perhaps matching TRBD1 (5 bases). The germline CDR1 and CDR2 sequences are SGHKS and YYEKEE (reference sequence). This CDR3 comprises 11 residues. Trimming took 5 bases from V and 7 from J, leaving 9 bases between them. CDR3 DNA: TGTGCCAGCAGGTCGGGGGGTGAAGCTTTCTTT. This gives the protein CASRSGGEAFF.

This clone occurred once. V is TRBV6-6 and J is TRBJ1-2; no clear D gene. CDR1 is MNHNY, CDR2 SVGAGI, per germline (reference sequence). The CDR3 runs to 15 residues. Trimming removed 4 bases from V and 2 bases from J, with 14 bases in between. The CDR3 reads CASSFGPQANYGYTF. In nucleotides, the CDR3 is TGTGCCAGCAGTTTTGGCCCCCAGGCAAACTATGGCTACACCTTC.

This chain joins TRBV4-1 and TRBJ1-5; 7 bases agree with TRBD1. Looked up from germline, CDR1 is MGHRA and CDR2 is YSYEKL. The CDR3 extends over 16 amino acids. Trimming removed 1 base from V and 5 bases from J; junction bases left unmatched: 8. CDR3 nucleotide sequence: TGCGCCAGCAGCCAAGGGGGAGGGACAGCCGATCAGCCCCAGCATTTT. Translation gives CASSQGGGTADQPQHF.

The CDR3 sequence is CASSLQGQGSPLHF. Here the CDR3 DNA reads TGTGCCAGCAGTTTGCAGGGGCAAGGTTCACCCCTCCACTTT. The chain couples TRBV27 to TRBJ1-6; a possible D gene is TRBD1 (6 bases). The CDR3 runs to 14 residues. The germline gives CDR1 MNHEY, CDR2 SMNVEV (reference sequence). V was pared by 3 bases and J by 9 bases, with 12 bases between.

J is TRBJ1-2 and V is TRBV29-1, with a tentative D call TRBD1 (5 bases). This CDR3 spans 14 amino acids. CDR1 and CDR2 from the germline V gene are SQVTM and ANQGSEA. The ends were cut back, 3 bases at V and 2 bases at J, with 13 bases in the middle. The CDR3 DNA sequence: TGCAGCGTTGAGGGCCGGGGCATAAACTATGGCTACACCTTC. Its protein is CSVEGRGINYGYTF.

The rearrangement joins TRBV3-1 (or the pseudogene TRBV3-2) to TRBJ2-1; D remains ambiguous. The CDR3 has 14 amino acids. Per the germline V gene, CDR1 is LGHDT and CDR2 is YNNKEL (reference sequence). The germline V and J ends were trimmed by 2 bases and 0 bases, with 5 bases remaining between them. The CDR3 coding sequence is TGTGCCAGCAGCCAAAGTAGCTCCTACAATGAGCAGTTCTTC. Residues: CASSQSSSYNEQFF.

This clone was picked up a small number of times. The genes are TRBV7-9 and TRBJ1-5; tentatively, D is TRBD1 (5 bases). The V and J ends lost 0 bases and 6 bases respectively, with 9 bases between them. Germline CDR1 SEHNR, CDR2 FQNEAQ (reference sequence). The CDR3 totals 14 residues. The CDR3 protein is CASSLASDSQPQHF. The CDR3 nucleotides are TGTGCCAGCAGCTTAGCGTCCGACAGTCAGCCCCAGCATTTT.